These 14 T cell receptor beta chains were sequenced from one sample in a study of cytotoxic CD8 clonotypes in ibrutinib-treated CLL. Here immunoSEQ multiplex PCR was the method, and the copy in TCRdb shows in-frame clones only, minus some. The table lists 200,000 to 250,000 clones, around 75% of them singletons. The specimen was PBMCs, collected after 12 months of ibrutinib treatment. The receptors were gathered from a human donor with chronic lymphocytic leukemia.

This sequence joins TRBV9 and TRBJ1-5; D not resolved. The CDR3 contains 14 residues. Germline V CDR1 and CDR2: SGDLS, YYNGEE. V shed 3 bases and J shed 7 bases, with 14 bases lying between them. CDR3 sequence (DNA): TGTGCCAGCAGCGAAGGGAGGAGTGGCCAGCCCCAGCATTTT. Amino acids: CASSEGRSGQPQHF.

The rearrangement uses TRBV5-1 and TRBJ2-3; 9 bases agree with TRBD1. Trimming removed 4 bases from V and 3 bases from J; junction bases left unmatched: 6. Looked up from germline, CDR1 is SGHRS and CDR2 is YFSETQ. This CDR3 is 15 amino acids long. The CDR3 sequence is CASSTGQGWTDTQYF. The CDR3 region has the DNA TGCGCCAGCAGCACGGGACAGGGATGGACAGATACGCAGTATTTT.

This clone occurred once. This sequence joins TRBV30 and TRBJ2-1, with TRBD2 identical over 10 bases. Germline CDR1 is GTSNPN and CDR2 is SVGIG (reference sequence). J gave up 0 bases and V 5 bases, and 10 bases lay outside the gene matches. The CDR3 spans 17 residues. In DNA, the CDR3 is TGTGCCTGGGGTAGCGGGAGGACACCCAGCTCCTACAATGAGCAGTTCTTC. Amino acids: CAWGSGRTPSSYNEQFF.

V is TRBV19 and J is TRBJ2-7, with TRBD2 as a possible D gene (5 bases). The CDR3 has 14 residues. Germline CDR1 LNHDA, CDR2 SQIVND (reference sequence). Trimming pared 3 bases from V and 0 bases from J, leaving 9 bases between. The CDR3 DNA follows: TGTGCCAGTAGTATTACGGGGAACTCCTACGAGCAGTACTTC. Translation: CASSITGNSYEQYF.

The CDR3 is CASSLAASGITGELFF. The CDR3 DNA follows: TGTGCCAGCAGCTTGGCGGCTAGCGGGATTACCGGGGAGCTGTTTTTT. V gene TRBV5-6 combines with J gene TRBJ2-2; 9 nucleotides agree with TRBD2. J lost 5 bases, V lost 0 bases, and 5 bases had no gene match. This CDR3 region has 16 residues. In germline, CDR1 is SGHDT, CDR2 YYEEEE.

CDR3 bases: TGTGCCAGCTCACTACAGGGTGACTCTAATGAAAAACTGTTTTTT. This codes for CASSLQGDSNEKLFF. The chain links TRBV18 to TRBJ1-4, with a possible D match to TRBD1 (6 bases). The CDR3 length is 15 residues. Germline V gene lookup returns CDR1 KGHSH and CDR2 LQKENI. The V gene lost 4 bases and the J gene lost 3 bases, with 12 bases spanning the gap.

The rearrangement links TRBV4-2 to TRBJ2-1; a possible D gene is TRBD2 (6 bases). This CDR3 comprises 18 residues. Germline CDR1 and CDR2: LGHNA and YNFKEQ. V lost 1 base and J 1 base, leaving 17 bases between the germline ends. Written as DNA, the CDR3 is TGTGCCAGCAGCCAAGGAGGCAGGCGGGGCCAATCCTACAATGAGCAGTTCTTC. It codes for CASSQGGRRGQSYNEQFF.

This clone has only one observation. The V gene is TRBV18, the J gene TRBJ1-5, with D uncertain. Trimming took 2 bases from V and 4 from J, leaving 9 bases between them. The CDR3 runs 14 residues. Germline V lookup: CDR1 KGHSH, CDR2 LQKENI. CDR3 DNA: TGTGCCAGCTCACCATCCAGAGGGAATCAGCCCCAGCATTTT. It encodes CASSPSRGNQPQHF. Full variable domain (outside the CDR3, taken from reference TRBV18 and TRBJ1-5): NAGVMQNPRHLVRRRGQEARLRCSPMKGHSHVYWYRQLPEEGLKFMVYLQKENIIDESGMPKERFSAEFPKEGPSILRIQQVVRGDSAAYFCASSPSRGNQPQHFGDGTRLSIL.

This chain uses TRBV15 with TRBJ1-6; tentatively, D is TRBD1 (6 bases). The length of the CDR3 is 14 residues. Germline V lookup: CDR1 LNHNV, CDR2 YYDKDF (reference sequence). Deletions cut 6 bases from V and 4 bases from J, with 10 bases between. CDR3 protein: CATSVQGYNSPLHF. The CDR3, as DNA: TGTGCCACCAGTGTACAGGGTTATAATTCACCCCTCCACTTT.

The chain links TRBV2 to TRBJ2-3, with D possibly matching TRBD1 (5 bases). The germline V gene has CDR1 SNHLY and CDR2 FYNNEI. The CDR3 is 15 residues long. With 5 bases removed from V and 2 bases from J, the gap between germline ends came to 14 bases. The CDR3 DNA sequence: TGTGCCAGCAGTAGCCCAAGCAGGGACACAGATACGCAGTATTTT. Its translation is CASSSPSRDTDTQYF.

The chain recombines TRBV10-1 with TRBJ2-2; 7 bases map to TRBD1. CDR1 is WNHNN, CDR2 SYGVQD, per germline (reference sequence). V dropped 4 bases and J dropped 7; count of bases not matched to a gene: 3. The CDR3 is 13 residues long. The CDR3 sequence is CASSANRGGELFF. Here the CDR3 DNA reads TGCGCCAGCAGTGCAAACAGGGGCGGGGAGCTGTTTTTT.

The CDR3 sequence: CASSIGWYRGPGELFF. The DNA for the CDR3 is TGTGCCAGTAGTATAGGGTGGTACAGGGGTCCCGGGGAGCTGTTTTTT. The gene calls are TRBV19 and TRBJ2-2, with 7 bases matching TRBD1. CDR3 size: 16 residues. Germline CDR1 LNHDA, CDR2 SQIVND (reference sequence). The ends lost 1 base at V and 6 bases at J; junction bases unmatched: 8.

The V and J genes are TRBV20-1 and TRBJ2-3; a possible D gene is TRBD2 (5 bases). Trimming cost V 4 bases and J 8 bases, with 10 bases left between them. CDR1 and CDR2 (germline): DFQATT, SNEGSKA (reference sequence). The CDR3 contains 11 residues. The CDR3 DNA reads TGCAGTGCTACCCCCGAGGGTACGCAGTATTTT. Protein product: CSATPEGTQYF.

V is TRBV28 and J is TRBJ1-1; 8 positions agree with TRBD1. Losses at the gene ends were 2 bases for V and 1 base for J; bases not matched to a gene: 3. This CDR3 comprises 15 residues. Germline V gives CDR1 MDHEN, CDR2 SYDVKM. The CDR3, as DNA: TGTGCCAGCAGTTTAGCAGGGGGCAAGAACACTGAAGCTTTCTTT. Protein: CASSLAGGKNTEAFF.